The 10 T cell receptor beta chains reported below all come from one sample, sequenced in a study of cytomegalovirus exposure and HLA in healthy donors. Researchers ran the PCR with 60 Vbeta and 13 Jbeta primers. TCRdb's table, derived via immunoSEQ multiplex PCR, lists solely in-frame clones and lacks some. Of 100,000 to 150,000 clones listed, about 74% are singletons. Sequencing was carried out using PBMCs. Every receptor here comes from a male donor in good health and CMV-seronegative.

The V gene is TRBV19, the J gene TRBJ2-1; 7 nucleotides agree with TRBD2. V was pared by 3 bases and J by 3 bases, with 8 bases of the junction left unmatched. Germline V gives CDR1 LNHDA, CDR2 SQIVND (reference sequence). This CDR3 is 16 amino acids long. The CDR3 sequence is CASSIPSGSIYNEQFF. The CDR3 region has the DNA TGTGCCAGTAGTATTCCTAGCGGATCTATCTACAATGAGCAGTTCTTC. Filled out from reference TRBV19 and TRBJ2-1, the complete variable domain reads DGGITQSPKYLFRKEGQNVTLSCEQNLNHDAMYWYRQDPGQGLRLIYYSQIVNDFQKGDIAEGYSVSREKKESFPLTVTSAQKNPTAFYLCASSIPSGSIYNEQFFGPGTRLTVL.

The chain carries TRBV27 and TRBJ2-7, with D perhaps TRBD2 (7 bases). CDR3 length: 14 residues. Germline CDR1 and CDR2: MNHEY and SMNVEV (reference sequence). The V end lost 5 bases, the J end lost 2 bases, and 13 bases lay between the germline ends. CDR3 in DNA: TGTGCCAGCAGTGAGGGGGGGATAACCTACGAGCAGTACTTC. The encoded protein is CASSEGGITYEQYF.

The genes are TRBV11-2 and TRBJ2-5; the match to TRBD1 covers 7 bases. Germline values: CDR1 SGHAT, CDR2 FQNNGV. V shed 0 bases, J shed 1 base, and the junction held 2 bases outside the gene matches. CDR3 length: 15 residues. CDR3 nucleotides: TGTGCCAGCAGCTTAGACGGGGACAGCCAAGAGACCCAGTACTTC. Translation: CASSLDGDSQETQYF.

The genes are TRBV4-3 and TRBJ2-3; 15 bases line up with TRBD2. The germline CDR1 and CDR2 sequences are LGHNA and YSLEER. The V gene end was trimmed by 4 bases and the J gene end by 6 bases; junction bases not matched to a gene: 2. The CDR3 consists of 15 residues. DNA of the CDR3: TGCGCCAGCAGCCCCGGGACTAGCGGGAGGGATACGCAGTATTTT. This sequence encodes CASSPGTSGRDTQYF.

V gene TRBV18 combines with J gene TRBJ1-5; D ambiguous. CDR1 is KGHSH, CDR2 LQKENI, per germline. The length of the CDR3 is 17 residues. V was cut by 4 bases and J by 2 bases, with 18 bases left in between. The CDR3 region has the DNA TGTGCCAGCTCACTTATCGGTTTAGAAAGTGGCAATCAGCCCCAGCATTTT. Its translation: CASSLIGLESGNQPQHF.

This sequence joins TRBV29-1 and TRBJ2-7, with 10 bases lining up with TRBD1. J was trimmed by 0 bases and V by 6 bases; bases with no gene match: 5. Germline V CDR1 and CDR2: SQVTM, ANQGSEA. This CDR3 is built from 14 residues. CDR3 sequence (DNA): TGCAGCGTCGCCGGGACAGGGGACTCCTACGAGCAGTACTTC. It yields the protein CSVAGTGDSYEQYF.

This clone appeared a few times. This chain uses TRBV29-1 with TRBJ2-5; TRBD1 matches 11 bases. Germline V CDR1 and CDR2: SQVTM, ANQGSEA. With V trimmed by 5 bases and J by 4 bases, 6 bases remained unmatched. The CDR3 runs 14 residues. CDR3 nucleotide sequence: TGCAGCGTTTCCGGGACAGGGGGATTAGAGACCCAGTACTTC. Amino acid sequence: CSVSGTGGLETQYF. The variable domain in full, with the rest retrieved from reference TRBV29-1 and TRBJ2-5, is SAVISQKPSRDICQRGTSLTIQCQVDSQVTMMFWYRQQPGQSLTLIATANQGSEATYESGFVIDKFPISRPNLTFSTLTVSNMSPEDSSIYLCSVSGTGGLETQYFGPGTRLLVL.

The rearrangement uses TRBV7-2 and TRBJ2-7; D may be TRBD2 (6 bases). The V gene lost 1 base and the J gene lost 2 bases, with 12 bases spanning the gap. Germline CDR1 and CDR2: SGHTA and FQGNSA. The CDR3 sequence is 15 residues long. The CDR3 DNA follows: TGTGCCAGCAGCTTAGTGGGGGGAGACACCTACGAGCAGTACTTC. This translates into CASSLVGGDTYEQYF. Filled out from reference TRBV7-2 and TRBJ2-7, the complete variable domain reads GAGVSQSPSNKVTEKGKDVELRCDPISGHTALYWYRQSLGQGLEFLIYFQGNSAPDKSGLPSDRFSAERTGGSVSTLTIQRTQQEDSAVYLCASSLVGGDTYEQYFGPGTRLTVT.

This chain connects TRBV7-9 to TRBJ2-1; 7 positions match TRBD2. The CDR3 is 14 residues long. Per the germline V gene, CDR1 is SEHNR and CDR2 is FQNEAQ (reference sequence). The trim removed 5 bases at V and 16 bases at J, leaving 17 bases unmatched. The DNA of the CDR3 is TGTGCCAGCAGCAATAAAGGTTTGGGGGAGGGTACTTTCTTC. Encoded protein: CASSNKGLGEGTFF.

The J gene is TRBJ1-1, the V gene TRBV6-5, with 8 bases identical to TRBD1. Germline CDR1 is MNHEY and CDR2 is SVGAGI. Losses at the gene ends were 5 bases for V and 9 bases for J; bases not matched to a gene: 11. CDR3 size: 14 residues. CDR3 amino acids: CASSPPGGESQAFF. Written as DNA, the CDR3 is TGTGCCAGCAGTCCCCCAGGGGGCGAGTCTCAAGCTTTCTTT.